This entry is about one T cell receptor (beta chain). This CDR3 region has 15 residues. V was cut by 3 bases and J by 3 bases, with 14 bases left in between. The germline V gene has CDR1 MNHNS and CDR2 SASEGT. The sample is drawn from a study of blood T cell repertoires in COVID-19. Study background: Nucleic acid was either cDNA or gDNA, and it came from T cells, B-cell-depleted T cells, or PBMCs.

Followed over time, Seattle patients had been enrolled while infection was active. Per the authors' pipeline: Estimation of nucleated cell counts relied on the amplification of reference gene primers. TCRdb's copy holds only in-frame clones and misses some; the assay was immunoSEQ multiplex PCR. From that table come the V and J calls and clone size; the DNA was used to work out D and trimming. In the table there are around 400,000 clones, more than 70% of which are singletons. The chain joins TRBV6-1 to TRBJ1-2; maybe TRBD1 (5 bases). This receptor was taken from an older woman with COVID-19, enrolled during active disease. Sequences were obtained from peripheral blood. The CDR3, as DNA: TGTGCCAGCAGTGATGAGGCAGGGAGGGACTATGGCTACACCTTC. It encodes CASSDEAGRDYGYTF.